This T cell receptor beta chain was captured in a study of blood T cell repertoires in COVID-19. Whole-study context: Nucleic acid was either cDNA or gDNA, and it came from T cells, B-cell-depleted T cells, or PBMCs.

With 3 bases removed from V and 2 bases from J, the gap between germline ends came to 19 bases. This CDR3 contains 16 residues. Germline V CDR1 and CDR2: DFQATT, SNEGSKA (reference sequence). In the original workflow: The authors estimated nucleated cell counts from reference gene primer amplification. The repertoire was sequenced with immunoSEQ multiplex PCR; TCRdb's copy has only in-frame clones and lacks some. V and J calls and clone size are those listed in that table; D and trimming were worked out from the DNA. The profile covers approximately 40,000 clones, with 70% to 90% appearing a single time and 4.7% taken by the ten largest. Followed longitudinally, the Seattle patients had been enrolled during active infection.

Sequenced sample: peripheral blood. The V and J genes are TRBV20-1 and TRBJ2-5; D possibly corresponds to TRBD2 (8 bases). The sequence came from a man between 60 and 70 years old with COVID-19, enrolled during active disease. As DNA, the CDR3 is TGCAGTGCTAGTAATTACGGGAGGGGGCAACAAGAGACCCAGTACTTC. This translates into CSASNYGRGQQETQYF.